The 22 T cell receptor beta chains below all came from one sample that was sequenced in a study of blood T cells in healthy people across ages. Sample-barcoded 5' priming and a J-beta primer mix drove a second PCR of about 7 to 12 cycles. Each CDR3 protein is one row after TCRdb ran MiXCR on the 5' RACE reads. In the table there are about 400,000 distinct CDR3 sequences, 52% of which are singletons. The sample comprised blood. Every receptor here comes from a man aged 55 to 70 in good health.

The rearrangement joins TRBV28 to TRBJ2-5, with 9 positions matching TRBD2. The J segment lost 5 bases and the V segment lost 7 bases, leaving 8 bases of the junction unmatched. Per the germline V gene, CDR1 is MDHEN and CDR2 is SYDVKM. This CDR3 contains 14 residues. The CDR3 reads CASNQREAGETQYF. CDR3 nucleotide sequence: TGTGCCAGCAACCAGCGGGAGGCGGGGGAGACCCAGTACTTC.

The V and J genes are TRBV30 and TRBJ2-1, with 8 bases aligning to TRBD1. V gave up 1 base and J gave up 4 bases; unmatched junction bases: 6. Germline V gene sequence: CDR1 GTSNPN, CDR2 SVGIG (reference sequence). The CDR3 runs 15 residues. The CDR3 region has the DNA TGTGCCTGGAGTGGCGTGGACAGGGTGTACAATGAGCAGTTCTTC. Its protein product is CAWSGVDRVYNEQFF.

Points on this clonotype: Sequence at one end of the junction differs from germline and may be a read error. The chain joins TRBV6-6 to TRBJ1-2; 7 bases agree with TRBD1. CDR1 and CDR2 from the germline V gene are MNHNY and SVGAGI (reference sequence). This CDR3 contains 14 residues. This CDR3 reads CASSFRQGNNGYTF. For the CDR3, the DNA is TGTGCCAGCAGTTTTAGACAGGGTAACAATGGCTACACCTTC.

V is TRBV24-1 and J is TRBJ2-5; TRBD1 or TRBD2 may be the D gene (5 bases each). Germline CDR1 is KGHDR and CDR2 is SFDVKD. This CDR3 comprises 16 residues. Deletions cut 5 bases from V and 0 bases from J, with 15 bases between. The CDR3 bases are TGTGCCACCAGTGGGGGCCTAGCCGGCTACCAAGAGACCCAGTACTTC. Translation: CATSGGLAGYQETQYF.

The chain has TRBV2 and TRBJ2-1; tentatively, D is TRBD1 (5 bases). There are 15 residues in the CDR3. Germline V CDR1 and CDR2: SNHLY, FYNNEI. V lost 4 bases, J lost 6 bases, and 16 bases lay in between. The CDR3 protein is CASSVLQGLGNEQFF. The CDR3, as DNA: TGTGCCAGCAGTGTGCTGCAGGGCTTGGGCAATGAGCAGTTCTTC.

This clonotype has just a few counts. The rearrangement uses TRBV28 and TRBJ2-7; D is uncertain. This CDR3 comprises 13 residues. CDR1 is MDHEN and CDR2 is SYDVKM in the germline V gene. Trimming cost V 2 bases and J 4 bases, with 9 bases left between them. Here the CDR3 reads CASSLNWEYEQYF. The CDR3 coding sequence is TGTGCCAGCAGTTTAAACTGGGAATACGAGCAGTACTTC.

A few counts support this clonotype. CDR3 protein: CASNPWGADETQYF. The CDR3, as DNA: TGTGCCAGCAACCCCTGGGGGGCGGATGAGACCCAGTACTTC. The gene calls are TRBV7-2 and TRBJ2-5, with D perhaps assigned TRBD1 or TRBD2 (6 bases each). The CDR3 spans 14 residues. CDR1 and CDR2 from the germline V gene are SGHTA and FQGNSA. With 7 bases removed from V and 5 bases from J, the gap between germline ends came to 17 bases.

J is TRBJ1-4 and V is TRBV7-2, with D unclear. Trimming left V 4 bases short and J 2 bases short, with 5 bases between. The CDR3 is made up of 13 amino acids. CDR1 is SGHTA, CDR2 FQGNSA, per germline. CDR3 nucleotide sequence: TGTGCCAGCAGCTCGACGACTAATGAAAAACTGTTTTTT. Its protein is CASSSTTNEKLFF. Supplemented by reference TRBV7-2 and TRBJ1-4, the full variable domain reads GAGVSQSPSNKVTEKGKDVELRCDPISGHTALYWYRQSLGQGLEFLIYFQGNSAPDKSGLPSDRFSAERTGGSVSTLTIQRTQQEDSAVYLCASSSTTNEKLFFGSGTQLSVL.

This clonotype has more than one count but fewer than ten. The CDR3 reads CAIKGLVDTQYF. The CDR3 DNA is TGTGCCATCAAGGGACTGGTGGATACGCAGTATTTT. The chain has TRBV10-3 and TRBJ2-3; possibly TRBD2 for D (6 bases). The CDR3 has 12 amino acids. V gave up 7 bases and J gave up 6 bases, with 11 bases separating them. Germline V lookup: CDR1 ENHRY, CDR2 SYGVKD.

This clonotype occurred many times. The V and J genes are TRBV11-1 and TRBJ2-4, with 9 bases identical to TRBD2. Germline loops: CDR1 SGHAT, CDR2 FQDESV (reference sequence). V lost 5 bases, J lost 8 bases, and 4 bases stayed unmatched. CDR3 length equals 13 residues. The CDR3 region is CASSGTSPDIQYF. The CDR3 nucleotides read TGTGCCAGCAGCGGGACTAGCCCGGACATTCAGTACTTC. Variable domain in full (rest from reference TRBV11-1 and TRBJ2-4): EAEVAQSPRYKITEKSQAVAFWCDPISGHATLYWYRQILGQGPELLVQFQDESVVDDSQLPKDRFSAERLKGVDSTLKIQPAELGDSAMYLCASSGTSPDIQYFGAGTRLSVL.

V is TRBV7-9 and J is TRBJ1-2; TRBD1 is a possible D gene (6 bases). Germline lookup yields CDR1 SEHNR and CDR2 FQNEAQ (reference sequence). The CDR3 extends over 12 amino acids. V was clipped by 5 bases and J by 8 bases, with 12 bases between them. The CDR3 spells CASSQTGRGYTF. The CDR3 DNA reads as TGTGCCAGCAGCCAAACAGGGAGAGGCTACACCTTC.

J is TRBJ2-5 and V is TRBV20-1, with TRBD2 identical over 14 bases. Trimming cost V 6 bases and J 5 bases; bases outside gene matches: 8. Germline V gene lookup returns CDR1 DFQATT and CDR2 SNEGSKA (reference sequence). The length of the CDR3 is 15 residues. CDR3 amino acids: CSALRGTSGGETQYF. CDR3 DNA sequence: TGCAGTGCGCTCAGGGGGACTAGCGGGGGTGAGACCCAGTACTTC.

The CDR3 DNA is TGTGCCAGCAGCTTAGCTCTTACTAGCCTATTTGTAGGTAGCTCCTACAATGAGCAGTTCTTC. It encodes CASSLALTSLFVGSSYNEQFF. The V and J genes are TRBV11-2 and TRBJ2-1; possibly TRBD2 for D (6 bases). V was cut by 1 base and J by 0 bases, with 25 bases left in between. CDR1 SGHAT and CDR2 FQNNGV come from the germline V gene. The CDR3 length is 21 residues.

V and J are TRBV20-1 and TRBJ1-1, with 9 bases that match TRBD1. Germline assignment: CDR1 DFQATT and CDR2 SNEGSKA (reference sequence). CDR3 size: 14 residues. Trimming cost V 2 bases and J 11 bases; bases outside gene matches: 12. The chain's CDR3 is CSARPGQGPGSAFF. In nucleotides, the CDR3 is TGCAGTGCTAGACCGGGACAGGGTCCGGGGTCTGCTTTCTTT.

This clonotype has just a few counts. The chain links TRBV7-2 to TRBJ2-1; the match to TRBD2 covers 16 bases. V was pared by 3 bases and J by 6 bases, with 5 bases of the junction left unmatched. Germline V gene data show CDR1 as SGHTA and CDR2 as FQGNSA. This CDR3 is built from 17 residues. In DNA, the CDR3 is TGTGCCAGCAGCTTCGGGACTAGCGGGAGGGCCGCCAATGAGCAGTTCTTC. It translates to CASSFGTSGRAANEQFF.

This chain uses TRBV7-2 with TRBJ2-5; D is ambiguous. The V end lost 1 base, the J end lost 2 bases, and 5 bases lay between the germline ends. Looked up from germline, CDR1 is SGHTA and CDR2 is FQGNSA. The CDR3 runs 13 residues. The CDR3 here is CASSLERQETQYF. For the CDR3, the DNA is TGTGCCAGCAGCTTAGAGAGACAAGAGACCCAGTACTTC.

Only a few counts were recorded for this clonotype. The rearrangement uses TRBV2 and TRBJ2-3, with 7 positions matching TRBD2. This CDR3 has 13 residues. V gave up 8 bases and J gave up 0 bases; unmatched junction bases: 2. CDR1 and CDR2 from the germline V gene are SNHLY and FYNNEI. The CDR3, as DNA: TGTGCCAGCCGGGGGGTTAGCACAGATACGCAGTATTTT. Protein product: CASRGVSTDTQYF.

The CDR3 is CASSAGTGPRQPQHF. Here the CDR3 DNA reads TGTGCCAGCAGTGCCGGGACAGGACCGAGGCAGCCCCAGCATTTT. V and J are TRBV6-1 and TRBJ1-5, with 8 nucleotides matching TRBD1. The CDR3 runs 15 residues. Per the germline V gene, CDR1 is MNHNS and CDR2 is SASEGT. Trimming cost V 4 bases and J 7 bases; bases outside gene matches: 9.

The chain joins TRBV6-6 to TRBJ2-5; D possibly corresponds to TRBD1 (6 bases). V dropped 5 bases and J dropped 2 bases, with 6 bases sitting between them. The V gene's germline CDR1 is MNHNY and CDR2 SVGAGI (reference sequence). The CDR3 covers 12 residues. CDR3 protein: CASSGQQETQYF. DNA for the CDR3: TGTGCCAGCAGTGGACAGCAAGAGACCCAGTACTTC.

Concerning this clonotype: At one end the junction does not follow the germline gene, possibly because of a read error. The genes are TRBV6-5 and TRBJ1-2; TRBD1 agrees at 7 bases. This CDR3 comprises 14 residues. Germline V CDR1 and CDR2: MNHEY, SVGAGI. CDR3 DNA: TGTGCCAGCAACGAGGGGGCGCGCGGCTATGACTACACCTTC. Residues: CASNEGARGYDYTF.

This clonotype came up many times. The CDR3 loop reads CASNSRGGSYNEQFF. Written as DNA, the CDR3 is TGTGCCAGCAACTCTCGCGGGGGGTCCTACAATGAGCAGTTCTTC. The chain links TRBV7-2 to TRBJ2-1; the match to TRBD2 covers 8 bases. The CDR3 has 15 amino acids. Per germline, CDR1 SGHTA and CDR2 FQGNSA. The ends lost 7 bases at V and 1 base at J; junction bases unmatched: 6.

Many counts were recorded for this clonotype. V usage is TRBV7-9 and J usage is TRBJ2-1; D possibly corresponds to TRBD2 (5 bases). V lost 3 bases and J lost 9, with 9 bases in between. From germline, CDR1 is SEHNR and CDR2 FQNEAQ (reference sequence). The CDR3 extends over 12 amino acids. CDR3 in amino acids: CASSFAAGEQFF. CDR3 coding DNA: TGTGCCAGCAGCTTTGCCGCGGGTGAGCAGTTCTTC.